This T cell receptor beta chain came from a study of T cell repertoires in cytomegalovirus infection. This clonotype was detected only a few times. From germline, CDR1 is SQVTM and CDR2 ANQGSEA. This CDR3 contains 12 residues. TCRdb re-analysed the reads in MiXCR, keeping a single row per CDR3 protein. The table shows 300,000 or so distinct CDR3 sequences, with around 10% occurring only once. V is TRBV29-1 and J is TRBJ2-3; 8 bases map to TRBD2. The receptor was isolated from a human donor in good health (CMV status not recorded). Some clones in this sample may be carry-over from other donors' samples. The specimen sequenced was PBMCs. The DNA of the CDR3 is TGCTTCGGGGGGGGCCGTACAGATACGCAGTATTTT. It is translated as CFGGGRTDTQYF.